This paragraph reports one T cell receptor beta chain. Sequenced by immunoSEQ multiplex PCR; TCRdb stores in-frame clones only, minus some. Found here are tens of thousands of clones, around 70% of them singletons; the top ten hold roughly 7.2%. This CDR3 has 18 amino acids. J lost 2 bases, V lost 4 bases, and 10 bases had no gene match. CDR1 is SGHRS, CDR2 YFSETQ, per germline. The data originate from a study of early stage breast cancer tumors. Study background: ER+/PR+/HER2- status applied to about 75% of the 16 invasive breast tumors. Each sample averaged about 9.4-fold read coverage. Invasive lobular carcinomas made up about 30% of the 12 ER+/PR+/HER2- tumors.

What was sequenced was blood. This TCR came from a person aged 45-60 years with breast cancer. This rearrangement joins TRBV5-1 to TRBJ2-6, with 9 bases aligning to TRBD1. In DNA form, the CDR3 reads TGCGCCAGCAGCGGGCTGGACAGGGGATCGCCTGGGGCCAACGTCCTGACTTTC. Its protein product is CASSGLDRGSPGANVLTF.